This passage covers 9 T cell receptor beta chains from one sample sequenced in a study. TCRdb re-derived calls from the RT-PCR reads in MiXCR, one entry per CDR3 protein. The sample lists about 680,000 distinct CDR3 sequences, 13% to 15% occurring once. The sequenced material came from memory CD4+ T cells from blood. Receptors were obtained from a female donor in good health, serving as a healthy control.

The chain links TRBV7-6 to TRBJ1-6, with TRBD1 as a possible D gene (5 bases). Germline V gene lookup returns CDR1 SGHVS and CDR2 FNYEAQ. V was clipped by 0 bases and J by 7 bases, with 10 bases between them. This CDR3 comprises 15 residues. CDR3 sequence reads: CASSLAQRGNSPLHF. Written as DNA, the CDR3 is TGTGCCAGCAGCTTAGCACAGCGGGGCAATTCACCCCTCCACTTT.

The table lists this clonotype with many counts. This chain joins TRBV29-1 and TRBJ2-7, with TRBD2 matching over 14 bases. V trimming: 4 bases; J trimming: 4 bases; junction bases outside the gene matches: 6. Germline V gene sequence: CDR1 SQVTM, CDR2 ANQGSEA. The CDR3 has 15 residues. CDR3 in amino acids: CSVGLAGGPGYEQYF. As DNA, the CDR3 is TGCAGCGTTGGACTAGCGGGAGGGCCAGGGTACGAGCAGTACTTC.

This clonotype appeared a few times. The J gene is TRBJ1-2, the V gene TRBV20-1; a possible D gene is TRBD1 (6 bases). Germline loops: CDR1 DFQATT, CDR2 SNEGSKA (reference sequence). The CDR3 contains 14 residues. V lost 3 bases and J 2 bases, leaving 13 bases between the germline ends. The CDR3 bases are TGCAGTGCTAGCGGGGGCCAGGGAAACTATGGCTACACCTTC. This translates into CSASGGQGNYGYTF.

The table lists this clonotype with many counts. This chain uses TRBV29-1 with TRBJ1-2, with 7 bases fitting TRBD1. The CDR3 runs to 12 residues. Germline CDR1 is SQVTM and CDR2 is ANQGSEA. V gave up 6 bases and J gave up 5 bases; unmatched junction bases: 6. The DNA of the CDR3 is TGCAGCGTCCTAGGGACAGCTTATGGCTACACCTTC. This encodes CSVLGTAYGYTF. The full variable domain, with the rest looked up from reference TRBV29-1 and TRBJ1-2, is SAVISQKPSRDICQRGTSLTIQCQVDSQVTMMFWYRQQPGQSLTLIATANQGSEATYESGFVIDKFPISRPNLTFSTLTVSNMSPEDSSIYLCSVLGTAYGYTFGSGTRLTVV.

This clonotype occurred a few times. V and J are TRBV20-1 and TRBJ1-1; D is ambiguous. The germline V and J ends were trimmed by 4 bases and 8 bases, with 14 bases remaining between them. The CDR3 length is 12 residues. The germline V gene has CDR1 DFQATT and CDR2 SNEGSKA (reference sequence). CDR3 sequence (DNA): TGCAGTGCTAAAGGGTCTCAACAGGAAGCTTTCTTT. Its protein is CSAKGSQQEAFF.

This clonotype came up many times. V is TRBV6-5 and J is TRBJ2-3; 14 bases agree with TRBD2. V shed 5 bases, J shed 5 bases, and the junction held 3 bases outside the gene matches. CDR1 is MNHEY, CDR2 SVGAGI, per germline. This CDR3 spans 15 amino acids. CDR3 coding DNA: TGTGCCAGCAGTCGACTAGCGGGAGGGGAAGATACGCAGTATTTT. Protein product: CASSRLAGGEDTQYF.

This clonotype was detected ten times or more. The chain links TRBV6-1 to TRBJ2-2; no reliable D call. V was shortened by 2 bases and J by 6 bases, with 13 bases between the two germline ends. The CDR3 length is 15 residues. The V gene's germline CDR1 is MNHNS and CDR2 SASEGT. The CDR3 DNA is TGTGCCAGCAGTGAACACGGGCGGAAGTCCGGGGAGCTGTTTTTT. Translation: CASSEHGRKSGELFF.

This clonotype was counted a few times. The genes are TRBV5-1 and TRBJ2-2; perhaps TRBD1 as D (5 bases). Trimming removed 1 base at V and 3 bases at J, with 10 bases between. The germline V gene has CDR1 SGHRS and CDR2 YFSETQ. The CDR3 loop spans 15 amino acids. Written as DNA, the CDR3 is TGCGCCAGCAGCTTGCAGGGATCGGACACCGGGGAGCTGTTTTTT. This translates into CASSLQGSDTGELFF.

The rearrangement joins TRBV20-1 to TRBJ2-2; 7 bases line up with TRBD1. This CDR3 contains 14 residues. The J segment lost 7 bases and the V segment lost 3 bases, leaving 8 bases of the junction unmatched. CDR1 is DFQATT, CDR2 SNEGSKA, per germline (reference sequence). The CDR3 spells CSARRGTESGELFF. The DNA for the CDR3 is TGCAGTGCTAGGAGGGGGACAGAGAGCGGGGAGCTGTTTTTT.